This T cell receptor beta chain was identified during a study of PD-L1 blockade in urothelial cancer. This clone was recorded once. Germline V gene lookup returns CDR1 SGHNT and CDR2 YYREEE (reference sequence). Unmatched junction bases numbered 6, after V lost 4 bases and J lost 8 bases. CDR3 length equals 13 residues. Some clones are missing from TCRdb's copy, which holds only in-frame ones; the method was immunoSEQ multiplex PCR. This sample yields 45,000 to 60,000 clones, of which around 90% are seen a single time; 7.6% belongs to the top ten. The chain carries TRBV5-4 and TRBJ1-2, with 9 bases aligning to TRBD1. The input for sequencing was PBMCs, taken around atezolizumab (anti-PD-L1) treatment. The clonotype originates from a man aged 55-75 years with urothelial cancer. The CDR3 is CASSSGTGWGYTF. The CDR3 coding sequence is TGTGCCAGCAGCAGTGGGACAGGGTGGGGCTACACCTTC. The full variable domain, its missing parts supplied by reference TRBV5-4 and TRBJ1-2, is ETGVTQSPTHLIKTRGQQVTLRCSSQSGHNTVSWYQQALGQGPQFIFQYYREEENGRGNFPPRFSGLQFPNYSSELNVNALELDDSALYLCASSSGTGWGYTFGSGTRLTVV.